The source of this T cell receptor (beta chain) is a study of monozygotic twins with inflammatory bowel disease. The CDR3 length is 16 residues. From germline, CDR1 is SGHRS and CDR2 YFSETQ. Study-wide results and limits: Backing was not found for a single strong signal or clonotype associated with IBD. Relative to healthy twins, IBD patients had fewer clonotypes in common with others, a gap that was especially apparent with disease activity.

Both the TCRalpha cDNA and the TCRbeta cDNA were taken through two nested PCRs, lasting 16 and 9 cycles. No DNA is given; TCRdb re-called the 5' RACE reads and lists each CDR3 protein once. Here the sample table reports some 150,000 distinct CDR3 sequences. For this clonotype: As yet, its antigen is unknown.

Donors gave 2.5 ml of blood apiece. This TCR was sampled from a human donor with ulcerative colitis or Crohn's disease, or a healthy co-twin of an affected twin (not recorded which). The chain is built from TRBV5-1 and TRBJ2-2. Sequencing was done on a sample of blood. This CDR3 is CASSLGTIANTGELFF.